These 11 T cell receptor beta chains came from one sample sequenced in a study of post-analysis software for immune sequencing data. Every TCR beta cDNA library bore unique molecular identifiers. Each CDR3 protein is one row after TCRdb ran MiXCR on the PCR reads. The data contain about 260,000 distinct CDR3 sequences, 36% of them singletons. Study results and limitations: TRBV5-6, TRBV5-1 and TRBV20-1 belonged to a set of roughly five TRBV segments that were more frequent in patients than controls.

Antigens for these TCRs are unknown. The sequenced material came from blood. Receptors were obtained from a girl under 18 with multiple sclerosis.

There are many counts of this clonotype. The CDR3 bases are TGTGCCAGCAGCTTCGCAAGGACTAGCGGTTGGCGGGAAGAGACCCAGTACTTC. Protein sequence: CASSFARTSGWREETQYF. The chain has TRBV7-2 and TRBJ2-5, with 10 bases aligning to TRBD2. J lost 3 bases, V lost 3 bases, and 13 bases had no gene match. The CDR3 contains 18 residues. Germline assignment: CDR1 SGHTA and CDR2 FQGNSA.

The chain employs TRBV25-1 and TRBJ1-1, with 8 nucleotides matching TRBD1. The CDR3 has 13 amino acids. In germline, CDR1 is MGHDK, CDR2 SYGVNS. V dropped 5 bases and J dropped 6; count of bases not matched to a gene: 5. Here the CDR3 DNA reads TGTGCCAGCAGTCCCGACAGGGGCTCTGAAGCTTTCTTT. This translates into CASSPDRGSEAFF.

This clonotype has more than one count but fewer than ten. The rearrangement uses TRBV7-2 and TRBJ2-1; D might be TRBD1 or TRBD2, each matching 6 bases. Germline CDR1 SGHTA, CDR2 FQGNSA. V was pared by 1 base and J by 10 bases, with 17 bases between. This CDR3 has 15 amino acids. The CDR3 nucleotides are TGTGCCAGCAGCTTAGTTGGGGGGCCTCGGGGGGAGCAGTTCTTC. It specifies CASSLVGGPRGEQFF.

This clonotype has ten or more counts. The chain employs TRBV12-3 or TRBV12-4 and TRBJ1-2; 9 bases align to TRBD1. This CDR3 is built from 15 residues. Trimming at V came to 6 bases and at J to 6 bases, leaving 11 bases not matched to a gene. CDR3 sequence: CASRRTQGAGDGYTF. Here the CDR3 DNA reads TGTGCCAGCAGGCGCACACAGGGGGCGGGCGATGGCTACACCTTC.

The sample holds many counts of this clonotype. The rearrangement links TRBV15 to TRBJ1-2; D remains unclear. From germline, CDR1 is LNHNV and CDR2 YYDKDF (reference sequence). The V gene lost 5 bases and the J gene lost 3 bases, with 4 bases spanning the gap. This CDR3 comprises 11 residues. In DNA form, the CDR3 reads TGTGCCACCAGCGCTGACTATGGCTACACCTTC. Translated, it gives CATSADYGYTF.

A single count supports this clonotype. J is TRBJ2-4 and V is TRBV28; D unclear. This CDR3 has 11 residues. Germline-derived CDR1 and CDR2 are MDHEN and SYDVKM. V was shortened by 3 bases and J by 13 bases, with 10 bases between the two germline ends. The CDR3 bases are TGTGCCAGCAGTTTTGCCGTTGAGCAGTACTTC. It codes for CASSFAVEQYF.

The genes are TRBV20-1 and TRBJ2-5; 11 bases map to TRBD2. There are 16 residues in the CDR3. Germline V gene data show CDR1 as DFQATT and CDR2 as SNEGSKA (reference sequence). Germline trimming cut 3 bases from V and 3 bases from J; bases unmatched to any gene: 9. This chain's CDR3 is CSASPPTSGDKETQYF. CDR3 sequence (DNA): TGCAGTGCTAGCCCCCCGACTAGCGGGGACAAAGAGACCCAGTACTTC.

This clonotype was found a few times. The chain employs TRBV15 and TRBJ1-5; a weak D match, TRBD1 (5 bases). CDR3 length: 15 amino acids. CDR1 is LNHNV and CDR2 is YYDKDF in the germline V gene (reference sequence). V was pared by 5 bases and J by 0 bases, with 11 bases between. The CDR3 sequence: CATSGGRGSNQPQHF. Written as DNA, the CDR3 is TGTGCCACCAGCGGGGGACGAGGTAGCAATCAGCCCCAGCATTTT.

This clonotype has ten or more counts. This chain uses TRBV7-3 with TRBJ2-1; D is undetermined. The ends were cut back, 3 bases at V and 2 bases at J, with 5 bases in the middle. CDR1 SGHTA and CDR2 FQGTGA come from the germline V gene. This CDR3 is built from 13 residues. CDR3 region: CASSFEAYNEQFF. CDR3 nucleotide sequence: TGTGCCAGCAGCTTCGAGGCCTACAATGAGCAGTTCTTC.

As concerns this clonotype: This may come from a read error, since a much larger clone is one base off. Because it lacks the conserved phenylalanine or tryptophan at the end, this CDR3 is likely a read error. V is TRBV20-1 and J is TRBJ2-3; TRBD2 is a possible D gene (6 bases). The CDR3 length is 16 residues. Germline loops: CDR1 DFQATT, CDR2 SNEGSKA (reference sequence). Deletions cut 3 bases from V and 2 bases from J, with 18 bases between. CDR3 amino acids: CSASPFRGGNTDTQYL. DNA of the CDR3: TGCAGTGCTAGTCCTTTCCGGGGAGGTAACACAGATACGCAGTATTTG.

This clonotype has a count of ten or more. For the CDR3, the DNA is TGTGCCAGCAGTGAAGCGCCGGGACTAGCTACAGATACGCAGTATTTT. This encodes CASSEAPGLATDTQYF. V gene TRBV2 combines with J gene TRBJ2-3, with 9 bases that match TRBD2. This CDR3 has 16 residues. The V gene's germline CDR1 is SNHLY and CDR2 FYNNEI. The J segment lost 3 bases and the V segment lost 0 bases, leaving 4 bases of the junction unmatched.